These 30 T cell receptor beta chains share one sample of origin, sequenced in a study of CD8+CD57+ T cells in acquired aplastic anemia. Genomic DNA provided the template from which TCR beta VDJ and CDR3 profiles were obtained. TCRdb processed the reads anew with MiXCR; each CDR3 protein has one entry. There are roughly 180,000 distinct CDR3 sequences in the sample; around 45% occur only once, and approximately 2.9% lies in the top ten. Material: sorted CD4+, CD8+, or CD8+CD57+ T cells (not recorded which) from PBMCs. These TCRs come from a human donor in good health.

The chain has TRBV2 and TRBJ2-1; D is perhaps TRBD2 (5 bases). Germline CDR1 is SNHLY and CDR2 is FYNNEI. The CDR3 runs 11 residues. V was pared by 6 bases and J by 5 bases, with 5 bases between. The CDR3 bases are TGTGCCAGCAGGCGGGACAATGAGCAGTTCTTC. The encoded protein is CASRRDNEQFF.

This clonotype appeared a few times. V usage is TRBV2 and J usage is TRBJ1-5, with 9 bases lining up with TRBD1. Looked up from germline, CDR1 is SNHLY and CDR2 is FYNNEI. The CDR3 has 15 residues. The trim removed 5 bases at V and 8 bases at J, leaving 10 bases unmatched. CDR3 amino acids: CASSYPGQGVKPQHF. The DNA of the CDR3 is TGTGCCAGCAGTTACCCGGGACAGGGAGTTAAGCCCCAGCATTTT. The entire variable domain, with the rest obtained from reference TRBV2 and TRBJ1-5, is as follows: EPEVTQTPSHQVTQMGQEVILRCVPISNHLYFYWYRQILGQKVEFLVSFYNNEISEKSEIFDDQFSVERPDGSNFTLKIRSTKLEDSAMYFCASSYPGQGVKPQHFGDGTRLSIL.

The chain couples TRBV18 to TRBJ2-5; D unresolved. V was cut by 3 bases and J by 4 bases, with 12 bases left in between. From germline, CDR1 is KGHSH and CDR2 LQKENI. The CDR3 totals 14 residues. In nucleotides, the CDR3 is TGTGCCAGCTCACCCGGAAGAAGAGGAGAGACCCAGTACTTC. Translated: CASSPGRRGETQYF.

V gene TRBV4-3 combines with J gene TRBJ1-1, with D possibly matching TRBD1 (5 bases). The V end lost 4 bases, the J end lost 4 bases, and 13 bases lay between the germline ends. The germline gives CDR1 LGHNA, CDR2 YSLEER. The CDR3 has 14 amino acids. The CDR3 DNA reads TGCGCCAGCAGCCGGGGTAGGGGATCCACTGAAGCTTTCTTT. This sequence encodes CASSRGRGSTEAFF.

The sample holds a few counts of this clonotype. The chain links TRBV12-3 or TRBV12-4 to TRBJ2-7, with 11 bases identical to TRBD2. The CDR3 totals 16 residues. The trim removed 6 bases at V and 2 bases at J, leaving 9 bases unmatched. CDR3 coding DNA: TGTGCCAGCAGCATTACTCTAGCGGGGGGCCCCTACGAGCAGTACTTC. It specifies CASSITLAGGPYEQYF.

This clonotype was seen a handful of times. The V gene is TRBV28, the J gene TRBJ2-7; 9 nucleotides agree with TRBD1. The CDR3 loop spans 14 amino acids. CDR1 is MDHEN and CDR2 is SYDVKM in the germline V gene. Trimming at V came to 6 bases and at J to 5 bases, leaving 8 bases not matched to a gene. This chain's CDR3 is CASSLQGALNEQYF. CDR3 DNA sequence: TGTGCCAGCAGCTTACAGGGGGCTCTGAACGAGCAGTACTTC.

This clonotype came up many times. This chain connects TRBV12-3 or TRBV12-4 to TRBJ1-5, with D uncertain. The CDR3 sequence is 13 residues long. The V end was cut by 3 bases, the J end by 3 bases, with 6 bases between. CDR3 protein: CASSFYDNQPQHF. CDR3 nucleotides: TGTGCCAGCAGTTTTTACGACAATCAGCCCCAGCATTTT.

To note about this clonotype: One end of the junction varies from germline; a read error may be responsible. The J gene is TRBJ2-1, the V gene TRBV9, with 14 positions matching TRBD2. Germline CDR1 SGDLS, CDR2 YYNGEE. The CDR3 totals 15 residues. CDR3 sequence (DNA): TGTGCCAGCAGCGAAGGACTAGCGGGGGGCAATGAGCAGTCCTTC. Translating it yields CASSEGLAGGNEQSF. Full variable domain (remainder filled in from reference TRBV9 and TRBJ2-1): DSGVTQTPKHLITATGQRVTLRCSPRSGDLSVYWYQQSLDQGLQFLIQYYNGEERAKGNILERFSAQQFPDLHSELNLSSLELGDSALYFCASSEGLAGGNEQSFGPGTRLTVL.

Many counts were recorded for this clonotype. The J gene is TRBJ2-7, the V gene TRBV15, with D perhaps matching TRBD2 (5 bases). The germline V gene encodes CDR1 LNHNV and CDR2 YYDKDF (reference sequence). This CDR3 comprises 15 residues. Trimming removed 0 bases at V and 3 bases at J, with 12 bases between. The CDR3 nucleotides read TGTGCCACCAGCAGAGATACCGCTAGCAGCTACGAGCAGTACTTC. Encoded protein: CATSRDTASSYEQYF.

The genes are TRBV24-1 and TRBJ2-7, with 10 bases fitting TRBD2. CDR1 is KGHDR, CDR2 SFDVKD, per germline. V gave up 3 bases and J gave up 5 bases; unmatched junction bases: 9. The CDR3 extends over 16 amino acids. The CDR3 region has the DNA TGTGCCACCAGTGATGCTAGCGGGAGTAGGCCAGACGAGCAGTACTTC. This codes for CATSDASGSRPDEQYF.

The V call is TRBV20-1, the J call TRBJ2-1; TRBD2 aligns across 12 bases. The CDR3 is 15 residues long. Germline CDR1 is DFQATT and CDR2 is SNEGSKA (reference sequence). Unmatched junction bases numbered 9, after V lost 6 bases and J lost 6 bases. The CDR3 is CSARTTSGRRNEQFF. Here the CDR3 DNA reads TGCAGTGCAAGGACAACTAGCGGGAGGCGCAATGAGCAGTTCTTC.

In its sample, this clonotype was seen many times. Here the CDR3 reads CSARSDSKSTNEKLFF. CDR3 coding DNA: TGCAGTGCTAGATCGGACAGTAAATCAACTAATGAAAAACTGTTTTTT. V and J are TRBV20-1 and TRBJ1-4; the D gene is possibly TRBD1 (6 bases). Germline V lookup: CDR1 DFQATT, CDR2 SNEGSKA (reference sequence). V was cut by 2 bases and J by 0 bases, with 13 bases left in between. The length of the CDR3 is 16 residues.

This clonotype was counted ten times or more. The chain uses TRBV19 and TRBJ1-3; tentatively, D is TRBD1 (6 bases). Germline V gene data show CDR1 as LNHDA and CDR2 as SQIVND (reference sequence). This CDR3 comprises 14 residues. Trimming took off 2 bases at V and 4 bases at J, with 9 bases between the two ends. CDR3 DNA: TGTGCCAGTAGTATAAGGGGGGCGGGAAACACCATATATTTT. Its translation is CASSIRGAGNTIYF.

The chain combines TRBV7-3 with TRBJ1-2; D uncertain. Germline CDR1 is SGHTA and CDR2 is FQGTGA. Trimming shortened V by 1 base and J by 8 bases, and 14 bases separated the two germline ends. The CDR3 is 14 amino acids. The CDR3 is CASSLISGVQGYTF. The CDR3 DNA reads TGTGCCAGCAGCTTAATATCTGGGGTACAGGGCTACACCTTC.

This clonotype was observed a handful of times. This chain connects TRBV27 to TRBJ2-7, with TRBD2 matching over 14 bases. The CDR3 runs 13 residues. The V segment lost 7 bases and the J segment 7 bases; nucleotides outside the gene matches: 3. Germline V gene lookup returns CDR1 MNHEY and CDR2 SMNVEV (reference sequence). The CDR3 DNA follows: TGTGCCAGCACCGGGACTAGCGGGAGTGAGCAGTACTTC. Translation gives CASTGTSGSEQYF.

The V call is TRBV7-9, the J call TRBJ2-7; no clear D gene. In germline, CDR1 is SEHNR, CDR2 FQNEAQ (reference sequence). Trimming took 3 bases from V and 3 from J, leaving 9 bases between them. The CDR3 consists of 13 residues. As DNA, the CDR3 is TGTGCCAGCAGCTTCGGACGGAACTACGAGCAGTACTTC. Translation gives CASSFGRNYEQYF.

The chain is built from TRBV29-1 and TRBJ2-1; TRBD1 matches 11 bases. The CDR3 has 16 residues. Losses at the gene ends were 0 bases for V and 5 bases for J; bases not matched to a gene: 6. Germline V gene sequence: CDR1 SQVTM, CDR2 ANQGSEA. The CDR3 region is CSVEDWDRGIDNEQFF. Here the CDR3 DNA reads TGCAGCGTTGAAGATTGGGACAGGGGGATCGACAATGAGCAGTTCTTC.

This clonotype was found many times. The chain recombines TRBV2 with TRBJ2-5, with D possibly matching TRBD2 (6 bases). The CDR3 extends over 13 amino acids. Germline loops: CDR1 SNHLY, CDR2 FYNNEI. Trimming left V 5 bases short and J 3 bases short, with 10 bases between. CDR3 amino acids: CASSRLVEETQYF. The CDR3 nucleotides read TGTGCCAGCAGTCGACTAGTGGAAGAGACCCAGTACTTC.

This clonotype was seen ten or more times. The V gene is TRBV29-1, the J gene TRBJ2-7; D uncertain. This CDR3 has 15 amino acids. The V end lost 0 bases, the J end lost 0 bases, and 12 bases lay between the germline ends. Germline values: CDR1 SQVTM, CDR2 ANQGSEA. CDR3 nucleotides: TGCAGCGTTGAAGATCGTCGAGCGCGCTCCTACGAGCAGTACTTC. Protein product: CSVEDRRARSYEQYF.

This chain joins TRBV29-1 and TRBJ2-7; the match to TRBD2 covers 8 bases. The CDR3 is 15 amino acids. With V trimmed by 6 bases and J by 2 bases, 12 bases remained unmatched. Looked up from germline, CDR1 is SQVTM and CDR2 is ANQGSEA. Written as DNA, the CDR3 is TGCAGCGTCGCGCCGGGCCTAGCGGGCCCCTACGAGCAGTACTTC. Protein sequence: CSVAPGLAGPYEQYF.

Concerning this clonotype itself: The conserved final phenylalanine or tryptophan is absent from the CDR3, which likely points to a read error. The V gene is TRBV2, the J gene TRBJ2-3, with D possibly matching TRBD1 (6 bases). There are 15 residues in the CDR3. Per the germline V gene, CDR1 is SNHLY and CDR2 is FYNNEI. Trimming pared 3 bases from V and 2 bases from J, leaving 12 bases between. The CDR3 reads CASSDLGQSTDTQYL. The CDR3 DNA reads TGTGCCAGCAGTGACCTTGGACAGTCCACAGATACGCAGTATCTT.

This clonotype was detected ten times or more. The chain recombines TRBV6-6 with TRBJ1-5, with D possibly being TRBD1 (5 bases). The V and J ends lost 6 bases and 2 bases respectively, with 11 bases between them. CDR3 length equals 14 residues. Germline lookup yields CDR1 MNHNY and CDR2 SVGAGI (reference sequence). The CDR3 sequence: CASSPLGGNQPQHF. CDR3 nucleotide sequence: TGTGCCAGCAGCCCCTTGGGGGGCAATCAGCCCCAGCATTTT.

Comments on this clonotype: At one boundary the junction diverges from the germline segment, which might be a read error. This chain links TRBV24-1 with TRBJ1-1, with a tentative D call TRBD1 (5 bases). This CDR3 has 13 amino acids. Germline V lookup: CDR1 KGHDR, CDR2 SFDVKD. The CDR3 coding sequence is TGTACCACCAGTGGTGCGGGGCACCCTGCATCTTTCTTT. Translated: CTTSGAGHPASFF.

This clonotype was observed a handful of times. The chain couples TRBV12-3 or TRBV12-4 to TRBJ2-2; 8 bases align to TRBD2. V shed 3 bases, J shed 0 bases, and the junction held 3 bases outside the gene matches. This CDR3 has 16 amino acids. The chain's CDR3 is CASSFDGGANTGELFF. In DNA form, the CDR3 reads TGTGCCAGCAGTTTTGACGGGGGGGCGAACACCGGGGAGCTGTTTTTT.

The chain is built from TRBV20-1 and TRBJ2-7; 9 bases fit TRBD1. The J call is doubtful: the DNA matches TRBJ2-1 better. This CDR3 is 14 amino acids long. Germline values: CDR1 DFQATT, CDR2 SNEGSKA (reference sequence). CDR3 sequence reads: CSASRTGAYDEQFF. DNA of the CDR3: TGCAGTGCTAGCAGGACAGGGGCCTACGACGAGCAGTTCTTC.

The rearrangement links TRBV29-1 to TRBJ2-3; D might be TRBD1 or TRBD2, each matching 5 bases. The V gene lost 4 bases and the J gene lost 1 base, with 12 bases spanning the gap. The CDR3 totals 14 residues. Germline V lookup: CDR1 SQVTM, CDR2 ANQGSEA. CDR3 region: CSVGPMGGTDTQYF. In DNA form, the CDR3 reads TGCAGCGTTGGACCCATGGGGGGCACAGATACGCAGTATTTT.

This chain joins TRBV2 and TRBJ2-5; TRBD2 matches at 15 bases. V shed 4 bases, J shed 4 bases, and the junction held 1 base outside the gene matches. Germline loops: CDR1 SNHLY, CDR2 FYNNEI. This CDR3 contains 15 residues. For the CDR3, the DNA is TGTGCCAGCAGTGCGGGACTAGCGGGGGGAGAGACCCAGTACTTC. Its translation is CASSAGLAGGETQYF.

The chain has TRBV5-1 and TRBJ2-3, with D perhaps matching TRBD1 (6 bases). The germline gives CDR1 SGHRS, CDR2 YFSETQ. V lost 4 bases and J lost 2, with 14 bases in between. The CDR3 spans 15 residues. The DNA of the CDR3 is TGCGCCAGCAGCGCAGCCCCAGGGGCCACAGATACGCAGTATTTT. Translation: CASSAAPGATDTQYF.

This clonotype has a handful of counts. At one end, the junction sequence differs from germline, possibly due to a read error. The chain combines TRBV10-3 with TRBJ2-1, with 9 bases identical to TRBD1. CDR1 ENHRY and CDR2 SYGVKD come from the germline V gene. This CDR3 is built from 14 residues. The CDR3 DNA reads TGTGCCATCAGGGAGGACAGGGGACACAATGAGCAGCTCTTC. It translates to CAIREDRGHNEQLF.

In this sample, this clonotype turned up many times. The V gene is TRBV13, the J gene TRBJ1-6, with no clear D. With 1 base removed from V and 10 bases from J, the gap between germline ends came to 14 bases. In germline, CDR1 is PRHDT, CDR2 FYEKMQ (reference sequence). This CDR3 contains 15 residues. This chain's CDR3 is CASSLVRGLRSPLHF. The DNA of the CDR3 is TGTGCCAGCAGCTTAGTCCGGGGTCTTAGGTCACCCCTCCACTTT.